Listed below are T cell receptor beta chains from one sample, sequenced in a study of T cells in Graves' hyperthyroidism and ophthalmopathy. From the multiplex PCR reads, TCRdb called clonotypes with MiXCR, one entry per CDR3 protein. There are almost 500,000 distinct CDR3 sequences in the sample; around a fifth occur only once, and roughly 49% lies in the top ten. Sequenced sample: blood. The receptors derive from a woman between 65 and 79 years old with Graves' ophthalmopathy. Both conserved end residues are part of each CDR3. D genes are given only for firm matches. The size entry is marked missing in some rows and otherwise reads once, few, many or a size class.

cdr3_nt,cdr3_aa,clone_size,j_call,d_call,cdr3_length,v_call
TGTGCCAGCAGCTCCGACAGGGCTGGGGCCAACGTCCTGACTTTC,CASSSDRAGANVLTF,.,TRBJ2-6,TRBD1,15,TRBV7-3
TGTGCCAGTAGTATCGGTGACAGGGTCCCAGATACGCAGTATTTT,CASSIGDRVPDTQYF,.,TRBJ2-3,TRBD1,15,TRBV19
TGTGCCAAGGGACAGCGACCACGTTCCTACGAGCAGTACTTC,CAKGQRPRSYEQYF,.,TRBJ2-7,TRBD1,14,TRBV27
TGTGCCAGCAGCCTGGCCAGGGGCAACCAAGAGACCCAGTACTTC,CASSLARGNQETQYF,.,TRBJ2-5,.,15,TRBV7-2
TGCGCCAGCAGCCAAACGGGCGGCAGCACAGATACGCAGTATTTT,CASSQTGGSTDTQYF,.,TRBJ2-3,.,15,TRBV4-1
TGTGCCAGCAGTTACTACGGGGTTTACCAAGAGACCCAGTACTTC,CASSYYGVYQETQYF,many,TRBJ2-5,.,15,TRBV6-2/TRBV6-3
TGTGCCACCAGGGGGGGACGGGGTCAGCCCCAGCATTTT,CATRGGRGQPQHF,.,TRBJ1-5,TRBD1,13,TRBV6-1
TGTGCCAGCAGCCCAACAGTCTACACTGAAGCTTTCTTT,CASSPTVYTEAFF,many,TRBJ1-1,.,13,TRBV12-3/TRBV12-4
TGTGCCAGCAGCTTACGCGGGAAACCCAATGAGCAGTTCTTC,CASSLRGKPNEQFF,few,TRBJ2-1,.,14,TRBV7-9
TGTGCCAGCAGCCCCCCTAAAGGGGGGGACAGACTATATAGCAATCAGCCCCAGCATTTT,CASSPPKGGDRLYSNQPQHF,.,TRBJ1-5,TRBD1,20,TRBV5-4
TGTGCCAGCAGTGACTCCGGCAGGGGCTCTTATGGCTACACCTTC,CASSDSGRGSYGYTF,many,TRBJ1-2,.,15,TRBV2
TGTGCCTGGAGCGTAACAACAAAGACTAATGAAAAACTGTTTTTT,CAWSVTTKTNEKLFF,few,TRBJ1-4,.,15,TRBV30
TGCGCCAGCAGCCACCCCAGCGGGTTCTCCTACAATGAGCAGTTCTTC,CASSHPSGFSYNEQFF,.,TRBJ2-1,.,16,TRBV4-3
TGCAGTGCTAGTGTTGATCCCAATGAGCAGTTCTTC,CSASVDPNEQFF,.,TRBJ2-1,.,12,TRBV20-1
TGCAGTGCCAAGAGAGGTAGCGGAGACCAAGAGACCCAGTACTTC,CSAKRGSGDQETQYF,.,TRBJ2-5,.,15,TRBV20-1
TGCGCCAGCAGCTTGGTGGGACAGGGGGTGCAGGATACGCAGTATTTT,CASSLVGQGVQDTQYF,few,TRBJ2-3,TRBD1,16,TRBV5-1